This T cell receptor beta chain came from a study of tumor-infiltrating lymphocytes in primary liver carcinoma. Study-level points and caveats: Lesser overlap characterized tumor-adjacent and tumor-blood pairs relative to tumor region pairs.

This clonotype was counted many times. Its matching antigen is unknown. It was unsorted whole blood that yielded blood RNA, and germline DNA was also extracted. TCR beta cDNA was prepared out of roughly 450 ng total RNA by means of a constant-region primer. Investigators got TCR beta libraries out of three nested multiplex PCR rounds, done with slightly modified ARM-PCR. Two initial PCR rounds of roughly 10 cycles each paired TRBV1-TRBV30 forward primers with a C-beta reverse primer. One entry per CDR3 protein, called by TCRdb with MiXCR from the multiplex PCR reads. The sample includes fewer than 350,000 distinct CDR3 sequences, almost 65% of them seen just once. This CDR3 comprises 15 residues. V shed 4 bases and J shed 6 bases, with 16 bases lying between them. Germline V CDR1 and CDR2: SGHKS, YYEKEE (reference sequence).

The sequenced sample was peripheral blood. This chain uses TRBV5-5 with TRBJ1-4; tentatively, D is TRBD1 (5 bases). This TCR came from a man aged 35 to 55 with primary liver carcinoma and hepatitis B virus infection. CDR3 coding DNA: TGTGCCAGCAGCCTCCGGGACGGGGGGTATGAAAAACTGTTTTTT. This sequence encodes CASSLRDGGYEKLFF.